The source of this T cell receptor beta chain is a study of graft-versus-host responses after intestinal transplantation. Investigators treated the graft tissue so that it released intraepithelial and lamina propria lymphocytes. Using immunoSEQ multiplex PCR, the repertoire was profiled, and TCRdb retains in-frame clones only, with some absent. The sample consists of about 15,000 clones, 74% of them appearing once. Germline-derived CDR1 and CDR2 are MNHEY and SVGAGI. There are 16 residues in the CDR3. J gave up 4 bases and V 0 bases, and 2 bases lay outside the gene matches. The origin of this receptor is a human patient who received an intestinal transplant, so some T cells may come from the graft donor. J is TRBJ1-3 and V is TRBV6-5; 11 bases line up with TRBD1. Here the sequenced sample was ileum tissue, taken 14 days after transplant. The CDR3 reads CASSYSGQGAGNTIYF. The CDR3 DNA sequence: TGTGCCAGCAGTTACTCCGGACAGGGGGCAGGAAACACCATATATTTT.